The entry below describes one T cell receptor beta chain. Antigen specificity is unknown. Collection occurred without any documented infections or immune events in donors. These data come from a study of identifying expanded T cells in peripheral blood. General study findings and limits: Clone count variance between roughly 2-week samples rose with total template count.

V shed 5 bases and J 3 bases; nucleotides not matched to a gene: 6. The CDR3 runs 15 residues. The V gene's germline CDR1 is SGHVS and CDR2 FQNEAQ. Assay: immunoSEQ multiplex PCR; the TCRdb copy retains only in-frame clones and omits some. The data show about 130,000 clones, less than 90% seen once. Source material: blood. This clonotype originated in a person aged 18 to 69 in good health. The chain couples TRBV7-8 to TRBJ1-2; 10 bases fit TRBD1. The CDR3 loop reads CASSRDRGVDYGYTF. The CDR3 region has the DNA TGTGCCAGCAGCCGGGACAGGGGTGTTGACTATGGCTACACCTTC.